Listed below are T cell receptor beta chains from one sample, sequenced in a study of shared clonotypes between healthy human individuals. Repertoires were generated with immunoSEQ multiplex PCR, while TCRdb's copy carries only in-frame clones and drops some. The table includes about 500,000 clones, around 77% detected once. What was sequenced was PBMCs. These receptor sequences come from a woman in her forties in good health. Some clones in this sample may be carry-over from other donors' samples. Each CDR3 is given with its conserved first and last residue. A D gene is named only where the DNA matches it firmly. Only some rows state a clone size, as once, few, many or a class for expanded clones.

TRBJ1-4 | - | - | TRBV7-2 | CASSLIEGEKLFF | TGTGCCAGCAGCCTGATAGAAGGGGAAAAACTGTTTTTT
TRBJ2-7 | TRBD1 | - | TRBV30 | CAWIETGSSYEQYF | TGTGCCTGGATTGAGACAGGGAGCTCCTACGAGCAGTACTTC
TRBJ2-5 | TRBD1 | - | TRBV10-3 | CAITQGQGETQYF | TGTGCCATCACCCAGGGACAGGGAGAGACCCAGTACTTC
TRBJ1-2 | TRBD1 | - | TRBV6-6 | CASSYSTGAQSYGYTF | TGTGCCAGCAGTTACTCGACAGGGGCCCAGAGCTATGGCTACACCTTC
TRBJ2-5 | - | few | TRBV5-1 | CASSLAVLGTQETQYF | TGCGCCAGCAGCTTGGCCGTGCTGGGTACCCAAGAGACCCAGTACTTC
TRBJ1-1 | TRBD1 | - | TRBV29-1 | CSVERQGWGNTEAFF | TGCAGCGTCGAACGACAGGGGTGGGGGAACACTGAAGCTTTCTTT
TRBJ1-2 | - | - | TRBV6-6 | CASSYSTSKDGYTF | TGTGCCAGCAGTTACTCGACATCTAAAGATGGCTACACCTTC
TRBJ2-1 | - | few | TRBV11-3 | CASSTEYNEQFF | TGTGCCAGCAGCACCGAATACAATGAGCAGTTCTTC
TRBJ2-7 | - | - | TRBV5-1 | CASSMGPGHNYEQYF | TGCGCCAGCAGCATGGGACCGGGACACAACTACGAGCAGTACTTC
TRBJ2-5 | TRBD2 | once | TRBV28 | CASSLNAKLAVQETQYF | TGTGCCAGCAGTTTAAATGCCAAACTAGCGGTCCAAGAGACCCAGTACTTC
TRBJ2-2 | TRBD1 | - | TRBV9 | CASSAHRGWTGELFF | TGTGCCAGCAGCGCCCACAGGGGGTGGACCGGGGAGCTGTTTTTT
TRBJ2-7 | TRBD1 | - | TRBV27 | CASSPNRGREQYF | TGTGCCAGCAGTCCTAACAGGGGAAGGGAGCAGTACTTC